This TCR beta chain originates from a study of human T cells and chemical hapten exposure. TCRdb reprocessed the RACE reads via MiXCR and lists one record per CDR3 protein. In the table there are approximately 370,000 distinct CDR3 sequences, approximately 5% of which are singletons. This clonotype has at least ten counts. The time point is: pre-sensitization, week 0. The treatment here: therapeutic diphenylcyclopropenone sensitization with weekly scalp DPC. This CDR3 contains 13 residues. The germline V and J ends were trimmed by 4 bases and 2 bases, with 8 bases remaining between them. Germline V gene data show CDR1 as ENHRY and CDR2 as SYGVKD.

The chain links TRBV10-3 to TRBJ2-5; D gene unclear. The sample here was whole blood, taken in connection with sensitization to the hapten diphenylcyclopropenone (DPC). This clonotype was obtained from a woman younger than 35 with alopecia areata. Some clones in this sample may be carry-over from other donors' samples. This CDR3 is CAISVFPQETQYF. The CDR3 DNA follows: TGTGCCATCAGTGTCTTCCCTCAAGAGACCCAGTACTTC.